This record concerns one T cell receptor (beta chain) sequence. Its antigen is as yet unknown. The data were obtained in a study of CD8 T cells in Susac syndrome. Across the whole study: Patients with Susac syndrome were therapy-naive, taking corticosteroids, with some also receiving intravenous immunoglobulin, or taking intravenous immunoglobulin alone at the time their blood was drawn. Whole-study findings and limits: The CD4+ T cell repertoire of patients with Susac syndrome showed no detectable clonal expansion. By the study's own acknowledgment, its TCR sequencing and HLA analysis included relatively few individuals.

The CDR3 spans 13 residues. The J segment lost 0 bases and the V segment lost 8 bases, leaving 2 bases of the junction unmatched. Per germline, CDR1 SNHLY and CDR2 FYNNEI. A quantity of about 0.5 to 1 ug RNA underwent reverse transcription using random hexamers. TCRdb reprocessed the immunoSEQ multiplex PCR reads via MiXCR and lists one record per CDR3 protein. The sample lists roughly 150,000 distinct CDR3 sequences; 85% to 95% were seen once. The sample consisted of CD4+ T cells from PBMCs. This TCR was sampled from a human donor with Susac syndrome. V and J are TRBV2 and TRBJ1-2; 8 bases align to TRBD1. The CDR3 DNA is TGTGCCAGCGGCAGGGGGCCTAACTATGGCTACACCTTC. Translating gives CASGRGPNYGYTF. Full variable domain (outside the CDR3, taken from reference TRBV2 and TRBJ1-2): EPEVTQTPSHQVTQMGQEVILRCVPISNHLYFYWYRQILGQKVEFLVSFYNNEISEKSEIFDDQFSVERPDGSNFTLKIRSTKLEDSAMYFCASGRGPNYGYTFGSGTRLTVV.